This TCR beta chain was captured in a study of CD8+CD57+ T cells in acquired aplastic anemia. CDR3 and TCR beta VDJ profiling relied on a genomic DNA template. Each CDR3 protein gets one entry after TCRdb re-called the reads with MiXCR. The repertoire holds some 180,000 distinct CDR3 sequences, 35% to 50% seen once, with 2.5% to 3.5% in the top ten. The clonotype originates from a human donor in good health. The sequenced sample consisted of sorted CD4+, CD8+, or CD8+CD57+ T cells (not recorded which) from PBMCs.

The CDR3 reads CATSDGGDRDHEQFF. CDR3 nucleotide sequence: TGTGCCACCAGTGATGGGGGGGACAGGGACCATGAGCAGTTCTTC. V gene TRBV24-1 combines with J gene TRBJ2-1; TRBD1 matches at 9 bases. The CDR3 is made up of 15 amino acids. Trimming cost V 3 bases and J 8 bases; bases outside gene matches: 7. Germline values: CDR1 KGHDR, CDR2 SFDVKD.